The 21 T cell receptor beta chains listed next were all sequenced from one sample in a study of OX40 agonist ivuxolimab in advanced cancers. Libraries were constructed by the immunoSEQ multiplex PCR assay. Sourced from immuneACCESS, this table was stored by TCRdb with only in-frame sequences that have V and J called. A share of the clones is absent; for the studies checked, an unresolved V gene accounts for under half, and the remainder has no known explanation. The sample profile shows roughly 69,000 clones; 75% to 90% of them were found once. The top ten clonotypes cover about 4% of the sample. This specimen consisted of CD4+ or CD8+ T cells sorted from blood, obtained in a trial of the OX40 agonist ivuxolimab. These receptors came from an adult with an advanced solid tumor such as melanoma, head and neck, liver or kidney cancer.

V usage is TRBV30 and J usage is TRBJ2-5; D gene ambiguous. This CDR3 is 12 amino acids long. V gave up 1 base and J gave up 7 bases, with 10 bases separating them. The germline V gene encodes CDR1 GTSNPN and CDR2 SVGIG (reference sequence). This CDR3 is CAWSAQRATQYF. The CDR3 DNA follows: TGTGCCTGGAGTGCCCAAAGGGCGACCCAGTACTTC.

This chain uses TRBV19 with TRBJ1-4, with 7 bases fitting TRBD1. The J segment lost 3 bases and the V segment lost 3 bases, leaving 4 bases of the junction unmatched. This CDR3 is 15 amino acids long. Germline CDR1 reads LNHDA; CDR2 reads SQIVND (reference sequence). The CDR3: CASSIPGTANEKLFF. The CDR3 region has the DNA TGTGCCAGTAGTATCCCCGGGACAGCTAATGAAAAACTGTTTTTT.

The chain couples TRBV28 to TRBJ2-7; D not resolved. V was clipped by 4 bases and J by 0 bases, with 16 bases between them. The germline gives CDR1 MDHEN, CDR2 SYDVKM. This CDR3 comprises 16 residues. As DNA, the CDR3 is TGTGCCAGCAGTTACGCTACACAACATGGCTCCTACGAGCAGTACTTC. This sequence encodes CASSYATQHGSYEQYF.

The V gene is TRBV5-6, the J gene TRBJ2-3; 8 nucleotides match TRBD1. V shed 3 bases, J shed 0 bases, and the junction held 6 bases outside the gene matches. This CDR3 spans 16 amino acids. CDR1 is SGHDT and CDR2 is YYEEEE in the germline V gene. The CDR3 here is CASSYRTGLSTDTQYF. CDR3 DNA sequence: TGTGCCAGCAGCTACAGGACAGGGCTTAGCACAGATACGCAGTATTTT.

This clone was recorded once. This chain links TRBV5-5 with TRBJ1-3, with D unclear. Germline values: CDR1 SGHKS, CDR2 YYEKEE (reference sequence). The CDR3 loop spans 15 amino acids. Trimming cost V 8 bases and J 0 bases, with 15 bases left between them. The CDR3 protein is CARKSESCSGNTIYF. CDR3 bases: TGTGCCAGAAAATCAGAGTCCTGCTCTGGAAACACCATATATTTT.

This chain connects TRBV6-1 to TRBJ2-1; D may be TRBD2 (5 bases). The ends were cut back, 10 bases at V and 9 bases at J, with 10 bases in the middle. Germline V lookup: CDR1 MNHNS, CDR2 SASEGT. CDR3 size: 10 residues. This CDR3 is CATYRGEQFF. CDR3 bases: TGTGCCACTTATCGGGGTGAGCAGTTCTTC.

The chain recombines TRBV2 with TRBJ2-6; D remains unclear. The germline gives CDR1 SNHLY, CDR2 FYNNEI. The CDR3 spans 15 residues. Trimming removed 7 bases from V and 0 bases from J, with 10 bases in between. The CDR3 sequence: CASKADISGANVLTF. CDR3 DNA: TGTGCCAGCAAAGCAGACATCTCTGGGGCCAACGTCCTGACTTTC.

Concerning this clone itself: Within the sample, other DNA sequences also encode this same CDR3. V is TRBV19 and J is TRBJ1-2; TRBD1 aligns across 8 bases. Germline V gene data show CDR1 as LNHDA and CDR2 as SQIVND (reference sequence). The CDR3 length is 15 residues. Losses at the gene ends were 5 bases for V and 4 bases for J; bases not matched to a gene: 9. Here the CDR3 reads CASSEGTGLSYGYTF. CDR3 DNA sequence: TGTGCCAGTAGTGAGGGGACAGGACTAAGCTATGGCTACACCTTC.

The rearrangement joins TRBV25-1 to TRBJ2-1; perhaps TRBD2 as D (5 bases). V was trimmed by 4 bases and J by 9 bases, leaving 13 bases between them. Germline lookup yields CDR1 MGHDK and CDR2 SYGVNS. The CDR3 sequence is 13 residues long. CDR3 amino acids: CASSVQEAVEQFF. CDR3 sequence (DNA): TGTGCCAGCAGTGTCCAGGAGGCGGTTGAGCAGTTCTTC.

The J gene is TRBJ2-3, the V gene TRBV19; unclear D gene. Per germline, CDR1 LNHDA and CDR2 SQIVND (reference sequence). The CDR3 spans 15 residues. V dropped 1 base and J dropped 2 bases, with 10 bases sitting between them. The CDR3 bases are TGTGCCAGTAGTATAGGCCAGATTACCACAGATACGCAGTATTTT. Its translation: CASSIGQITTDTQYF.

The rearrangement links TRBV19 to TRBJ2-7; 10 bases align to TRBD1. Germline V CDR1 and CDR2: LNHDA, SQIVND (reference sequence). Losses at the gene ends were 4 bases for V and 6 bases for J; bases not matched to a gene: 9. CDR3 size: 15 residues. The CDR3 is CASSTGRDRGSEQYF. Here the CDR3 DNA reads TGTGCCAGTAGTACCGGTAGGGACAGGGGCAGCGAGCAGTACTTC. Full variable domain (missing parts from reference TRBV19 and TRBJ2-7): DGGITQSPKYLFRKEGQNVTLSCEQNLNHDAMYWYRQDPGQGLRLIYYSQIVNDFQKGDIAEGYSVSREKKESFPLTVTSAQKNPTAFYLCASSTGRDRGSEQYFGPGTRLTVT.

The rearrangement links TRBV5-5 to TRBJ2-1; 10 nucleotides agree with TRBD2. This CDR3 has 16 amino acids. V gave up 4 bases and J gave up 0 bases; unmatched junction bases: 4. Per the germline V gene, CDR1 is SGHKS and CDR2 is YYEKEE (reference sequence). The CDR3 DNA follows: TGTGCCAGCAGCGAACTAGCGGGGAGCTCCTACAATGAGCAGTTCTTC. Residues: CASSELAGSSYNEQFF.

The J gene is TRBJ2-7, the V gene TRBV29-1; a possible D gene is TRBD1 (6 bases). Germline V gives CDR1 SQVTM, CDR2 ANQGSEA. The CDR3 is made up of 15 amino acids. Trimming stripped 0 bases from V and 0 bases from J, with 12 bases between. CDR3 coding DNA: TGCAGCGTTGAAGATCGAGTCAGGGGCTCCTACGAGCAGTACTTC. This encodes CSVEDRVRGSYEQYF.

In this sample, this clone turned up a few times. The chain is built from TRBV9 and TRBJ2-5; TRBD1 is a possible D gene (6 bases). The CDR3 is 14 amino acids. CDR1 and CDR2 (germline): SGDLS, YYNGEE. V lost 0 bases and J lost 2, with 8 bases in between. The CDR3 is CASSVGTAQETQYF. The CDR3 DNA reads TGTGCCAGCAGCGTAGGGACAGCTCAAGAGACCCAGTACTTC.

The chain links TRBV11-2 to TRBJ2-3; 10 bases map to TRBD2. This CDR3 contains 16 residues. Germline values: CDR1 SGHAT, CDR2 FQNNGV. Germline trimming cut 5 bases from V and 0 bases from J; bases unmatched to any gene: 5. This CDR3 reads CASSARTSGSTDTQYF. The CDR3 DNA reads TGTGCCAGCAGCGCCCGGACTAGCGGTAGCACAGATACGCAGTATTTT.

The chain employs TRBV28 and TRBJ1-1; D is unclear. This CDR3 is built from 12 residues. Trimming cost V 2 bases and J 6 bases, with 7 bases left between them. Germline CDR1 reads MDHEN; CDR2 reads SYDVKM. CDR3 in DNA: TGTGCCAGCAGTTTAGGGGTGCCTGAAGCTTTCTTT. It specifies CASSLGVPEAFF. Filled out from reference TRBV28 and TRBJ1-1, the complete variable domain reads DVKVTQSSRYLVKRTGEKVFLECVQDMDHENMFWYRQDPGLGLRLIYFSYDVKMKEKGDIPEGYSVSREKKERFSLILESASTNQTSMYLCASSLGVPEAFFGQGTRLTVV.

This clone was observed a handful of times. This chain connects TRBV19 to TRBJ2-7; D possibly uses TRBD1 or TRBD2 (5 bases each). Germline V gene lookup returns CDR1 LNHDA and CDR2 SQIVND (reference sequence). Trimming left V 6 bases short and J 2 bases short, with 8 bases between. This CDR3 has 12 residues. CDR3 residues: CASSPGPYEQYF. In DNA, the CDR3 is TGTGCCAGTAGCCCGGGACCCTACGAGCAGTACTTC.

The chain has TRBV2 and TRBJ1-4; 8 bases match TRBD1. Losses at the gene ends were 6 bases for V and 1 base for J; bases not matched to a gene: 4. This CDR3 comprises 15 residues. The V gene's germline CDR1 is SNHLY and CDR2 FYNNEI. The CDR3 sequence is CASRWGTGTNEKLFF. For the CDR3, the DNA is TGTGCCAGCAGGTGGGGGACAGGAACTAATGAAAAACTGTTTTTT.

The chain has TRBV5-4 and TRBJ2-7; D is unclear. The V end lost 3 bases, the J end lost 0 bases, and 7 bases lay between the germline ends. Germline V gene sequence: CDR1 SGHNT, CDR2 YYREEE (reference sequence). The CDR3 is 13 residues long. The CDR3 DNA reads TGTGCCAGCAGCTCGACCTCCTCCTACGAGCAGTACTTC. Translating gives CASSSTSSYEQYF. Full variable domain (rest looked up from reference TRBV5-4 and TRBJ2-7): ETGVTQSPTHLIKTRGQQVTLRCSSQSGHNTVSWYQQALGQGPQFIFQYYREEENGRGNFPPRFSGLQFPNYSSELNVNALELDDSALYLCASSSTSSYEQYFGPGTRLTVT.

The CDR3 loop is CASSLASGTAYNEQFF. DNA for the CDR3: TGTGCCAGCAGCTTAGCGAGCGGGACAGCCTACAATGAGCAGTTCTTC. The chain couples TRBV7-2 to TRBJ2-1; possibly TRBD1 or TRBD2 for D (7 bases each). CDR1 SGHTA and CDR2 FQGNSA come from the germline V gene. CDR3 size: 16 residues. Trimming left V 0 bases short and J 2 bases short, with 11 bases between.

The chain uses TRBV12-5 and TRBJ2-5, with TRBD2 as a possible D gene (5 bases). This CDR3 spans 16 amino acids. The V gene's germline CDR1 is LGHNT and CDR2 FRNRAP. With 8 bases removed from V and 5 bases from J, the gap between germline ends came to 24 bases. CDR3 coding DNA: TGTGCTAGTACCACCGGGGTGACGGCCGTCGTGGAGACCCAGTACTTC. It encodes CASTTGVTAVVETQYF.